The 25 T cell receptor beta chains below all came from one sample that was sequenced in a study of blood T cell repertoires in COVID-19. Here immunoSEQ multiplex PCR was the method, and the copy in TCRdb shows in-frame clones only, minus some. The sample carries about 330,000 clones, about nine tenths recorded once. The sequenced material came from peripheral blood. Receptors originate from a man aged 25 to 40 with COVID-19, enrolled during active disease.

This chain uses TRBV12-3 or TRBV12-4 with TRBJ2-1; 7 positions match TRBD1. The CDR3 has 13 residues. The V segment lost 6 bases and the J segment 14 bases; nucleotides outside the gene matches: 13. As DNA, the CDR3 is TGTGCCAGCAGCCTATCCCCGGGACAGAACAAGTTCTTC. Its translation: CASSLSPGQNKFF.

This sequence joins TRBV7-9 and TRBJ2-1; 12 nucleotides align to TRBD2. With 4 bases clipped from V and 10 bases from J, the junction kept 11 bases outside the gene matches. This CDR3 has 16 amino acids. Germline V gene lookup returns CDR1 SEHNR and CDR2 FQNEAQ (reference sequence). CDR3 nucleotide sequence: TGTGCCAGCAGCTATGGACTAGCGGGGCACGTAGGGGAGCAGTTCTTC. Amino acids: CASSYGLAGHVGEQFF.

This sequence joins TRBV6-6 and TRBJ1-3; 10 positions match TRBD1. V lost 6 bases and J lost 2; bases outside the gene matches: 4. CDR1 and CDR2 from the germline V gene are MNHNY and SVGAGI (reference sequence). The CDR3 sequence is 15 residues long. The CDR3 coding sequence is TGTGCCAGCAGCCGACAGGGGGCGCCTGGAAACACCATATATTTT. This encodes CASSRQGAPGNTIYF.

This rearrangement joins TRBV4-3 to TRBJ2-3; no clear D gene. The CDR3 length is 13 residues. From germline, CDR1 is LGHNA and CDR2 YSLEER. Trimming took off 1 base at V and 3 bases at J, with 5 bases between the two ends. CDR3 DNA: TGCGCCAGCAGCCAAGCTCGGACAGATACGCAGTATTTT. Protein product: CASSQARTDTQYF.

The rearrangement uses TRBV10-3 and TRBJ2-1; 10 bases line up with TRBD2. Trimming at V came to 10 bases and at J to 7 bases, leaving 13 bases not matched to a gene. The CDR3 extends over 15 amino acids. Germline V gene data show CDR1 as ENHRY and CDR2 as SYGVKD. CDR3 in DNA: TGTGCCACTCGAGGCGGGCTAGCGGGAGTGAATGAGCAGTTCTTC. As protein: CATRGGLAGVNEQFF.

This chain connects TRBV5-1 to TRBJ2-5; D remains ambiguous. The CDR3 length is 11 residues. The V and J ends lost 2 bases and 5 bases respectively, with 4 bases between them. Germline V gene sequence: CDR1 SGHRS, CDR2 YFSETQ. The CDR3 DNA reads as TGCGCCAGCAGCTTAGAGGAGACCCAGTACTTC. Protein: CASSLEETQYF.

V gene TRBV24-1 combines with J gene TRBJ2-2, with 9 bases matching TRBD1. V was clipped by 4 bases and J by 4 bases; unmatched bases: 9. This CDR3 is 17 amino acids long. Germline CDR1 and CDR2: KGHDR and SFDVKD. DNA of the CDR3: TGTGCCACCAGTGAGTTAACAGGGGGCGCGAGCACCGGGGAGCTGTTTTTT. Its protein product is CATSELTGGASTGELFF.

The CDR3 DNA follows: TGTGCCACCAGTGATGCGGACAGGGCGGGGGAGCTGTTTTTT. This gives the protein CATSDADRAGELFF. V usage is TRBV24-1 and J usage is TRBJ2-2, with 8 bases fitting TRBD1. The CDR3 has 14 residues. V gave up 3 bases and J gave up 8 bases; unmatched junction bases: 4. Germline V gene lookup returns CDR1 KGHDR and CDR2 SFDVKD.

The J gene is TRBJ1-2, the V gene TRBV28, with 8 bases identical to TRBD1. This CDR3 is 14 amino acids long. Germline V CDR1 and CDR2: MDHEN, SYDVKM. Losses at the gene ends were 10 bases for V and 7 bases for J; bases not matched to a gene: 14. The CDR3 DNA reads TGTGCCACCCAGACCCCAGGGGGCCGTTCTGGCTACACCTTC. Encoded protein: CATQTPGGRSGYTF.

V is TRBV29-1 and J is TRBJ2-7, with TRBD2 identical over 12 bases. The CDR3 loop spans 13 amino acids. The J segment lost 4 bases and the V segment lost 6 bases, leaving 4 bases of the junction unmatched. Germline CDR1 is SQVTM and CDR2 is ANQGSEA. CDR3 in DNA: TGCAGCGTAGCCGGGACTAGCGGGTACGAGCAGTACTTC. Its protein is CSVAGTSGYEQYF.

V gene TRBV5-4 combines with J gene TRBJ2-7; D perhaps matches TRBD1 (6 bases). The V gene's germline CDR1 is SGHNT and CDR2 YYREEE (reference sequence). Deletions cut 4 bases from V and 0 bases from J, with 14 bases between. The CDR3 contains 15 residues. CDR3 coding DNA: TGTGCCAGCAGCCTGGCAGGGGTGAACTCCTACGAGCAGTACTTC. This encodes CASSLAGVNSYEQYF.

In this sample, this clone turned up a few times. The same CDR3 can be traced to other DNA sequences in this sample. This chain links TRBV4-2 with TRBJ1-1; perhaps TRBD1 as D (5 bases). The germline V gene encodes CDR1 LGHNA and CDR2 YNFKEQ. The V end lost 4 bases, the J end lost 0 bases, and 9 bases lay between the germline ends. This CDR3 comprises 14 residues. The CDR3 spells CASSPLGVNTEAFF. In nucleotides, the CDR3 is TGTGCCAGCAGCCCCCTAGGGGTGAACACTGAAGCTTTCTTT.

The V gene is TRBV20-1, the J gene TRBJ1-5; possibly TRBD1 for D (5 bases). The CDR3 contains 15 residues. Germline CDR1 DFQATT, CDR2 SNEGSKA (reference sequence). V lost 3 bases to trimming and J lost 1 base, with 13 bases between them. In DNA form, the CDR3 reads TGCAGTGCTAGTTTCGCAGGGTTCAGCAATCAGCCCCAGCATTTT. This gives the protein CSASFAGFSNQPQHF.

The chain joins TRBV28 to TRBJ1-2, with TRBD1 matching over 10 bases. Trimming cost V 6 bases and J 4 bases; bases outside gene matches: 17. The CDR3 is 18 residues long. The germline V gene has CDR1 MDHEN and CDR2 SYDVKM. The CDR3 nucleotides are TGTGCCAGCAGCAAAGTCCCGGGACAGGGGCCCCGGCCCTATGGCTACACCTTC. This sequence encodes CASSKVPGQGPRPYGYTF.

This chain joins TRBV24-1 and TRBJ2-5; D may be TRBD2 (7 bases). The CDR3 extends over 15 amino acids. Trimming removed 1 base from V and 5 bases from J, with 13 bases in between. In germline, CDR1 is KGHDR, CDR2 SFDVKD. The DNA for the CDR3 is TGTGCCACCAGTGATTTTAGGGGGGGACGGGAGACCCAGTACTTC. It is translated as CATSDFRGGRETQYF.

The chain is built from TRBV27 and TRBJ2-1; D may be TRBD1 (6 bases). Germline CDR1 and CDR2: MNHEY and SMNVEV (reference sequence). V shed 4 bases and J shed 5 bases, with 15 bases lying between them. There are 15 residues in the CDR3. CDR3 sequence reads: CASSSQRAGDNEQFF. In DNA form, the CDR3 reads TGTGCCAGCAGTTCCCAACGGGCAGGGGACAATGAGCAGTTCTTC.

The rearrangement uses TRBV6-5 and TRBJ2-5; TRBD2 is a possible D gene (6 bases). The V end lost 11 bases, the J end lost 7 bases, and 23 bases lay between the germline ends. The CDR3 is 14 residues long. Looked up from germline, CDR1 is MNHEY and CDR2 is SVGAGI. The CDR3 loop reads CAAGGLGLMGTQYF. CDR3 DNA: TGTGCCGCCGGGGGACTCGGATTAATGGGGACCCAGTACTTC.

The V gene is TRBV5-4, the J gene TRBJ1-2; 7 bases align to TRBD1. This CDR3 region has 15 residues. The ends lost 1 base at V and 1 base at J; junction bases unmatched: 4. CDR1 and CDR2 from the germline V gene are SGHNT and YYREEE (reference sequence). The CDR3 spells CASSLTWDSNYGYTF. The CDR3 DNA follows: TGTGCCAGCAGCTTGACCTGGGACAGTAACTATGGCTACACCTTC.

The rearrangement uses TRBV28 and TRBJ1-4; tentatively, D is TRBD1 (6 bases). The germline V and J ends were trimmed by 5 bases and 7 bases, with 17 bases remaining between them. This CDR3 is built from 15 residues. CDR1 and CDR2 from the germline V gene are MDHEN and SYDVKM. DNA for the CDR3: TGTGCCAGCAGTCCAACAGGGTTCTCAATTGAAAAACTGTTTTTT. Its protein is CASSPTGFSIEKLFF.

The chain carries TRBV5-6 and TRBJ1-2, with D possibly matching TRBD1 (6 bases). The CDR3 extends over 14 amino acids. V lost 7 bases and J lost 7, with 20 bases in between. Looked up from germline, CDR1 is SGHDT and CDR2 is YYEEEE. In DNA, the CDR3 is TGTGCCAGCCACATCCAGGGGAACGGTCGTGGCTACACCTTC. This gives the protein CASHIQGNGRGYTF.

This clone was detected a few times. The chain links TRBV7-6 to TRBJ2-1; TRBD2 agrees at 10 bases. Germline CDR1 is SGHVS and CDR2 is FNYEAQ. V trimming: 5 bases; J trimming: 9 bases; junction bases outside the gene matches: 13. The CDR3 is 16 amino acids. DNA for the CDR3: TGTGCCAGCAGCCCCCCGTCTAGCGGGAGCGGGAGTGAGCAGTTCTTC. It codes for CASSPPSSGSGSEQFF.

The rearrangement joins TRBV19 to TRBJ2-1; TRBD2 aligns across 8 bases. CDR1 is LNHDA, CDR2 SQIVND, per germline (reference sequence). V was clipped by 3 bases and J by 9 bases; unmatched bases: 13. This CDR3 is built from 16 residues. Here the CDR3 reads CASSMGTRSIWGEQFF. CDR3 nucleotides: TGTGCCAGTAGTATGGGGACTAGAAGTATTTGGGGTGAGCAGTTCTTC.

The V and J genes are TRBV11-2 and TRBJ2-3, with D perhaps TRBD1 (6 bases). Per the germline V gene, CDR1 is SGHAT and CDR2 is FQNNGV. CDR3 length equals 15 residues. The V and J ends lost 2 bases and 4 bases respectively, with 13 bases between them. The CDR3 DNA follows: TGTGCCAGCAGCTTACACAGGGACAATGCAGATACGCAGTATTTT. Its translation is CASSLHRDNADTQYF.

The chain couples TRBV7-9 to TRBJ2-1; D not resolved. From germline, CDR1 is SEHNR and CDR2 FQNEAQ (reference sequence). The V end lost 5 bases, the J end lost 4 bases, and 6 bases lay between the germline ends. The CDR3 spans 12 residues. DNA of the CDR3: TGTGCCAGCAGCGAGGTGTACAATGAGCAGTTCTTC. The encoded protein is CASSEVYNEQFF.

Notes on this clone: At the DNA level, this CDR3 is encoded by other sequences in the same sample as well. The chain couples TRBV5-1 to TRBJ2-5; TRBD2 matches 8 bases. Germline CDR1 SGHRS, CDR2 YFSETQ. This CDR3 region has 14 residues. J gave up 1 base and V 4 bases, and 3 bases lay outside the gene matches. The CDR3 sequence is CASSLTSAQETQYF. The CDR3 DNA sequence: TGCGCCAGCAGCCTGACTAGCGCCCAAGAGACCCAGTACTTC.